This TCR beta chain was sequenced during a study of cytomegalovirus exposure and HLA in healthy donors. Study-wide results and caveats: Cytomegalovirus association was assigned to under 200 TCR beta chains.

As to this clone: Its antigen is as yet unknown.

PCR was performed using 60 Vbeta and 13 Jbeta primers. The method was immunoSEQ multiplex PCR; TCRdb's version includes in-frame clones alone and lacks a portion of them. The sample yields some 150,000 clones, roughly 77% seen once. V shed 2 bases, J shed 4 bases, and the junction held 1 base outside the gene matches. Germline V lookup: CDR1 KGHSH, CDR2 LQKENI. The CDR3 length is 13 residues. This receptor was obtained from a man in his thirties or forties in good health and CMV-seropositive. The sample was PBMCs. V usage is TRBV18 and J usage is TRBJ2-7, with TRBD1 matching over 8 bases. The DNA for the CDR3 is TGTGCCAGCTCACCAGGGGACAGGTACGAGCAGTACTTC. This gives the protein CASSPGDRYEQYF. The full variable domain, rest sourced from reference TRBV18 and TRBJ2-7, is NAGVMQNPRHLVRRRGQEARLRCSPMKGHSHVYWYRQLPEEGLKFMVYLQKENIIDESGMPKERFSAEFPKEGPSILRIQQVVRGDSAAYFCASSPGDRYEQYFGPGTRLTVT.